This T cell receptor (beta chain) was found in a study of response to subunit inactivated influenza vaccine. V was clipped by 0 bases and J by 4 bases, with 18 bases between them. The CDR3 contains 18 residues. Germline-derived CDR1 and CDR2 are LGHNA and YSLEER. TCRdb processed the RT-PCR reads anew with MiXCR; each CDR3 protein has one entry. Among around 790,000 distinct CDR3 sequences listed, 21% were seen once. In this sample, this clonotype turned up a few times. Sequencing used PBMCs from blood, obtained more than 4 days after vaccination. The sequence was obtained from a man aged 50-59 years who received an inactivated influenza vaccine. The chain is built from TRBV4-3 and TRBJ2-2, with D maybe TRBD1 (6 bases). CDR3 amino acids: CASSQDRLTGSFTGELFF. The CDR3 DNA sequence: TGCGCCAGCAGCCAAGACCGGTTGACAGGTTCTTTCACCGGGGAGCTGTTTTTT.